This TCR beta chain comes out of a study of cytomegalovirus exposure and HLA in healthy donors. The CDR3 totals 14 residues. Per germline, CDR1 SGHVS and CDR2 FNYEAQ. Trimming cost V 1 base and J 4 bases; bases outside gene matches: 2. In the case of this clone: Its antigen is as yet unknown.

The PCR contained 60 Vbeta and 13 Jbeta primers. Clones were sequenced by immunoSEQ multiplex PCR, and TCRdb holds only the in-frame ones, with some missing. In the table there are fewer than 350,000 clones, about 90% of which are singletons. Regarding the study as a whole: The authors confirmed in vitro that a few CMV-associated chains were specific for CMV antigens. Researchers reported from a later analysis that most CMV-associated TCR beta chains appeared HLA-restricted.

This clonotype was obtained from a woman aged 18-29 years in good health and CMV-seronegative. The chain employs TRBV7-6 and TRBJ2-7, with 9 bases fitting TRBD1. Specimen: PBMCs. The DNA for the CDR3 is TGTGCCAGCAGCTTAGGACAGGGGGAGTACGAGCAGTACTTC. It codes for CASSLGQGEYEQYF. Looking up the rest from reference TRBV7-6 and TRBJ2-7 gives the full variable domain: GAGVSQSPRYKVTKRGQDVALRCDPISGHVSLYWYRQALGQGPEFLTYFNYEAQQDKSGLPNDRFSAERPEGSISTLTIQRTEQRDSAMYRCASSLGQGEYEQYFGPGTRLTVT.